A selection of T cell receptor beta chains follows, all from one sample in a study of blood T cell repertoires in COVID-19. Assay: immunoSEQ multiplex PCR; the TCRdb copy retains only in-frame clones and omits some. The sample carries some 290,000 clones, approximately 87% recorded once. The sequenced material came from peripheral blood. The source of these receptors is a woman aged 25 to 39 with COVID-19, enrolled during active disease. CDR3s include the opening cysteine and the closing phenylalanine or tryptophan. A D gene is named only where the DNA matches it firmly. Clone size is given for some rows only: seen once, a few or many times, or a class if the clone is expanded.

TRBJ1-2 | TRBD1 | NA | TRBV24-1 | TGTGCCACCAGTGGACAGGGGACAAACTATGGCTACACCTTC | CATSGQGTNYGYTF
TRBJ1-2 | TRBD1 | few | TRBV5-1 | TGCGCCAGCAGCGGAGGACAGGGGGCTGGTGGCTACACCTTC | CASSGGQGAGGYTF
TRBJ2-1 | TRBD2 | NA | TRBV28 | TGTGCCAGCAGTCTCTCTAGCGGGAGGGCCCTCGAAAAAAATGAGCAGTTCTTC | CASSLSSGRALEKNEQFF
TRBJ2-3 | TRBD2 | NA | TRBV5-6 | TGTGCCAGCAGCCTACGGACTAGCGGGACCCGCACAGATACGCAGTATTTT | CASSLRTSGTRTDTQYF
TRBJ2-7 | TRBD2 | NA | TRBV6-4 | TGTGCCAGCAGTGACCAGCGGGAGGCACGCTCCTCCTACGAGCAGTACTTC | CASSDQREARSSYEQYF
TRBJ2-2 | NA | NA | TRBV11-2 | TGTGCCAGCAGCTTAAGTGGGAGTCCCGGGGAGCTGTTTTTT | CASSLSGSPGELFF
TRBJ1-4 | NA | NA | TRBV29-1 | TGCAGCGGTACGACGGGACTCACTGAAAAACTGTTTTTT | CSGTTGLTEKLFF
TRBJ2-7 | NA | NA | TRBV3-1/TRBV3-2 | TGTGCCAGCAGCCAAACCCGGACTTCCAATGCCTACGAGCAGTACTTC | CASSQTRTSNAYEQYF
TRBJ2-7 | TRBD1 | NA | TRBV7-8 | TGTGCCAGCAGCTCTAGACCCGGGACAGGGGATGGCTACGAGCAGTACTTC | CASSSRPGTGDGYEQYF
TRBJ1-5 | TRBD1 | NA | TRBV15 | TGTGCCACCAGCAGAGACCGACAGGGTGGGTTCGGTCAGCCCCAGCATTTT | CATSRDRQGGFGQPQHF
TRBJ2-2 | NA | NA | TRBV7-3 | TGTGCCAGCAGCTTACGGGGTGGGGAGGTAACGAACACCGGGGAGCTGTTTTTT | CASSLRGGEVTNTGELFF
TRBJ1-5 | NA | few | TRBV11-2 | TGTGCCAGCAGCTTAGACAGGAATCAGCCCCAGCATTTT | CASSLDRNQPQHF
TRBJ2-1 | TRBD2 | NA | TRBV29-1 | TGCAGCGTTGGCCCTAGCGGCCACAATGAGCAGTTCTTC | CSVGPSGHNEQFF
TRBJ1-6 | NA | NA | TRBV18 | TGTGCCAGCTCAAAGACAGGTGATCGACCCCTCCACTTT | CASSKTGDRPLHF
TRBJ1-2 | TRBD1 | NA | TRBV27 | TGTGCCAGCAACCCCGGACAGGGCTTTAACTATGGCTACACCTTC | CASNPGQGFNYGYTF
TRBJ1-1 | NA | NA | TRBV9 | TGTGCCAGCAGCGTACTAGGGGTGAACACTGAAGCTTTCTTT | CASSVLGVNTEAFF
TRBJ1-2 | TRBD1 | few | TRBV14 | TGTGCCAGCAGCCAAGATGGGGACAGGCGAGCTTATTGGGGCTACACCTTC | CASSQDGDRRAYWGYTF
TRBJ1-3 | NA | NA | TRBV10-1 | TGCGCCAGCAGTCTGGGTTGCGCGGCTTCCTCTGGAAACACCATATATTTT | CASSLGCAASSGNTIYF
TRBJ2-1 | TRBD2 | NA | TRBV19 | TGTGCCAGCAGGACTAGCGGGTTGTACAATGAGCAGTTCTTC | CASRTSGLYNEQFF
TRBJ1-2 | TRBD1 | NA | TRBV5-5 | TGTGCCAGCAGCCTAGGACAGGGGGCCCTTAACTATGGCTACACCTTC | CASSLGQGALNYGYTF
TRBJ2-3 | NA | NA | TRBV18 | TGTGCCAGCTCACCAGTCGGGGGAACAGATACGCAGTATTTT | CASSPVGGTDTQYF
TRBJ1-4 | TRBD1 | NA | TRBV2 | TGTGCCAGCAGTCGGGACAGGGGAGAAAAACTGTTTTTT | CASSRDRGEKLFF
TRBJ1-2 | NA | NA | TRBV2 | TGTGCCAGCAGTGAAGCGAGGACAGCAGATGGCTACACCTTC | CASSEARTADGYTF
TRBJ2-1 | NA | NA | TRBV7-3 | TGTGCCAGCACCCTGGACGGCGGGCCTTACAATGAGCAGTTCTTC | CASTLDGGPYNEQFF
TRBJ1-2 | TRBD1 | NA | TRBV5-6 | TGTGCCAGCAGCGAAGGGACAGGGACTGGCTACACCTTC | CASSEGTGTGYTF
TRBJ1-6 | NA | NA | TRBV5-1 | TGCGCCAGCAGCTTGGTGGTCGGGGATTCACCCCTCCACTTT | CASSLVVGDSPLHF
TRBJ1-2 | TRBD1 | once | TRBV25-1 | TGTGCCAGCAGTGACTCCCGGACAGGGGACTACTATGGCTACACCTTC | CASSDSRTGDYYGYTF
TRBJ1-1 | TRBD1 | few | TRBV10-3 | TGTGCCATCAGTGAGAGATACACTCCCGGGACAGTGAACACTGAAGCTTTCTTT | CAISERYTPGTVNTEAFF
TRBJ2-2 | NA | NA | TRBV28 | TGTGCCAGCAGCTTGGGGACAACGAACACCGGGGAGCTGTTTTTT | CASSLGTTNTGELFF
TRBJ2-7 | TRBD2 | NA | TRBV25-1 | TGTGCCAGCAGTGAAGGTAGCGGGGGAACCTACGAGCAGTACTTC | CASSEGSGGTYEQYF
TRBJ2-1 | NA | NA | TRBV6-4 | TGTGCCAGCAGTACACTCGGCGGTGTGGCCTACAATGAGCAGTTCTTC | CASSTLGGVAYNEQFF
TRBJ1-6 | TRBD1 | NA | TRBV2 | TGTGCCAGCAGCCCGGGACAGGGGAACGGTTCACCCCTCCACTTT | CASSPGQGNGSPLHF
TRBJ2-3 | TRBD1 | NA | TRBV6-5 | TGTGCCAGCAGAGAGACAGGGACCCGCACAGATACGCAGTATTTT | CASRETGTRTDTQYF
TRBJ1-3 | TRBD1 | NA | TRBV5-1 | TGCGCCAGCAGCTGGGACAGGATGGAGGCTGGAAACACCATATATTTT | CASSWDRMEAGNTIYF
TRBJ2-1 | NA | once | TRBV11-3 | TGTGCCAGCAGCGAGGGCGGGACAGCCTTCTACAATGAGCAGTTCTTC | CASSEGGTAFYNEQFF
TRBJ2-3 | NA | NA | TRBV12-3/TRBV12-4 | TGTGCCAGCAGTCTCTCCACTCCAGATACGCAGTATTTT | CASSLSTPDTQYF
TRBJ2-1 | NA | NA | TRBV25-1 | TGTGCCAGCACGGGTCGTATAAGCTCCTACAATGAGCAGTTCTTC | CASTGRISSYNEQFF
TRBJ1-2 | NA | NA | TRBV27 | TGTGCCAGCAGTTTAGGGGGCAGAGTCTATGGCTACACCTTC | CASSLGGRVYGYTF
TRBJ2-3 | TRBD2 | NA | TRBV7-2 | TGTGCCAGCAGCTTAGTAGCGGGAGTGGCAGATACGCAGTATTTT | CASSLVAGVADTQYF